This T cell receptor (beta chain) was identified during a study of tumor-infiltrating lymphocytes in primary liver carcinoma (dated by TCRdb to the late 2010s). Regarding the complete study: The five patients, three men and two women aged 30 to 69 years, had hepatocellular carcinoma (four) or combined HCC and intrahepatic cholangiocarcinoma (one). Tumors of the five patients were stage T1-T3 N0M0 with maximum diameters of roughly 4.2 to 11 cm. Each sample produced about 3.5 to 7.13 million productive TCRbeta reads, and read depth showed no significant difference between tissue types. TCRbeta repertoire sequencing, expression microarrays and whole-exome sequencing were combined in the study across five regions of each liver tumor, with adjacent normal tissue and blood also included. A total of 35 specimens from 5 patients, comprising about 25 tumor regions, 5 adjacent noncancerous liver tissues and 5 peripheral blood samples, were covered by TCRbeta repertoire sequencing. To link TCRbeta repertoire diversity to the local molecular phenotype, the 25 tumor region samples were profiled with Agilent mRNA microarrays. Reproducibility between technical replicate repertoires was high, with correlation coefficients above 0.95 and mean shared-clone rates about 0.9. The investigation overall reported the following: Only roughly 7-24% of top clones appeared in all five regions of a tumor, which suggests that tumor-infiltrating T cells are spatially heterogeneous. The study included only five patients, and the authors note findings should be validated in a larger study. Compared with blood, tumors had a significantly larger share of the repertoire taken up by the top 250 clones (p = 0.039). Because the samples were bulk and unsorted, CD4+ and CD8+ T cell repertoires could not be compared. Because sequencing covered only the TCR beta chain and unpaired alpha chains were not captured, true repertoire diversity is likely underestimated. Consistent with antigen-driven expansion, pairs of tumor regions showed higher repertoire overlap (mean about 36%) than either tumor-adjacent pairs (around 17%) or tumor-blood pairs (roughly 14%).

This clonotype was counted many times. The target of this receptor is not known. Base qualities are not provided; no much larger clone lies one nucleotide away. The V and J ends are trimmed by 8 bases and 1 base, leaving 20 bases between them. Including cysteine and phenylalanine, the CDR3 has 16 amino acids. Only the CDR3 portion is preserved as DNA: 48 bases, with reading frame beginning at the first base. According to the germline V gene, CDR1 reads MRHNA and CDR2 reads SNTAGT. Total RNA and DNA were co-extracted without cell sorting from approximately 20-30 mg of bulk tissue using the AllPrep DNA/RNA mini kit. Four to six patients with histopathologically diagnosed primary liver carcinoma underwent surgical resection in China between late 2015 and early 2016. At the time of sampling, the patients were treatment-naive and had chronic HBV infection. Five spatially separated regions were sampled per tumor: superior, inferior, left-lateral and right-lateral poles, plus the tumor centre. Histological examination found more than 90% viable tumor cells in every tumor sample. Pieces of fresh tumor and adjacent tissue were cut in half, with one half kept in RNAlater at -80 degrees C and the other half sent for histology.

Using a constant-region primer and ProtoScript II reverse transcriptase, TCRbeta-specific cDNA was reverse-transcribed from approximately 0.55 ug total RNA. Construction of the TCRbeta libraries relied on three nested rounds of multiplex PCR, following a slightly modified ARM-PCR procedure. Each of the first two PCR rounds ran for about 10 cycles and used multiplex TRBV1-TRBV30 forward primers together with a Cbeta reverse primer. A final 25-cycle PCR with Deep VentR polymerase added sample barcodes and Illumina adapters. Before sequencing, amplicons between 200 and 500 bp were purified from gel using a QIAquick gel extraction kit. The TCRbeta amplicons were sequenced with 250-bp paired-end reads on an Illumina HiSeq 2500. On the study's bioinformatics: Trimmomatic v0.33 was used to quality-trim the reads, and FLASH v1.2.11 was used to merge paired reads so that full CDR3 sequences could be recovered. V, D and J germline segments were assigned to the rearranged TCRbeta sequences using MiGEC v1.2.1b. VDJtools v1.0.0 computed clonotype statistics and Shannon-Wiener diversity indices. To cut down on sampling bias, every analysis after diversity analysis relied on just the 250 most abundant clonotypes from each sample. Using fastp at Q25 and MiXCR, TCRdb reprocessed the public reads and kept productive beta chains. Identical CDR3 proteins give one entry, which carries the most common genes and DNA. Here the V and J calls rest on TCRdb's processing, not on the authors' analysis. The sample table holds 100,000 or so distinct CDR3 sequences, of which around two thirds were seen once. The ten largest clonotypes hold 12% of the sample.

The sequence derives from a woman in her sixties with primary liver carcinoma and hepatitis B virus infection. The sequence links TRBV6-4 to TRBJ2-5; no confident D gene assignment can be made. The sample consisted of liver tumor tissue from sampling region 2. The cell subset or site label here, explained by the study, means: tumor region T2, inferior pole. In nucleotides, the sequence is TGTGCCAGCCCCGGGCGAGCGACCGGAATCCAAGAGACCCAGTACTTC. It specifies CASPGRATGIQETQYF.